This record covers a single T cell receptor (beta chain). This sample was included in a study of blood T cell repertoires in COVID-19. The wider study: Samples representing acute and convalescent COVID-19 were sourced from the United States, Italy and Spain. T cells, B-cell-depleted T cells, or PBMCs provided the cDNA or gDNA that served as material.

Original methodology: Nucleated cell number was recorded as an estimate derived from reference gene primer amplification. Some clones are missing from TCRdb's copy, which holds only in-frame ones; the method was immunoSEQ multiplex PCR. The V and J calls and clone size come from that table; D and trimming were worked out from the DNA. Found here are 130,000 to 150,000 clones, about 87% of them singletons; the top ten hold 8.6%. The CDR3 has 14 amino acids. Germline lookup yields CDR1 SEHNR and CDR2 FQNEAQ (reference sequence). The V gene lost 4 bases and the J gene lost 3 bases, with 10 bases spanning the gap.

Sequencing was carried out using peripheral blood. The chain links TRBV7-9 to TRBJ2-1; a weak D match, TRBD1 (5 bases). The TCR comes from a woman between 45 and 65 years old with active or convalescent COVID-19. CDR3 loop: CASSSDINYNEQFF. CDR3 nucleotide sequence: TGTGCCAGCAGCTCGGACATCAACTACAATGAGCAGTTCTTC.